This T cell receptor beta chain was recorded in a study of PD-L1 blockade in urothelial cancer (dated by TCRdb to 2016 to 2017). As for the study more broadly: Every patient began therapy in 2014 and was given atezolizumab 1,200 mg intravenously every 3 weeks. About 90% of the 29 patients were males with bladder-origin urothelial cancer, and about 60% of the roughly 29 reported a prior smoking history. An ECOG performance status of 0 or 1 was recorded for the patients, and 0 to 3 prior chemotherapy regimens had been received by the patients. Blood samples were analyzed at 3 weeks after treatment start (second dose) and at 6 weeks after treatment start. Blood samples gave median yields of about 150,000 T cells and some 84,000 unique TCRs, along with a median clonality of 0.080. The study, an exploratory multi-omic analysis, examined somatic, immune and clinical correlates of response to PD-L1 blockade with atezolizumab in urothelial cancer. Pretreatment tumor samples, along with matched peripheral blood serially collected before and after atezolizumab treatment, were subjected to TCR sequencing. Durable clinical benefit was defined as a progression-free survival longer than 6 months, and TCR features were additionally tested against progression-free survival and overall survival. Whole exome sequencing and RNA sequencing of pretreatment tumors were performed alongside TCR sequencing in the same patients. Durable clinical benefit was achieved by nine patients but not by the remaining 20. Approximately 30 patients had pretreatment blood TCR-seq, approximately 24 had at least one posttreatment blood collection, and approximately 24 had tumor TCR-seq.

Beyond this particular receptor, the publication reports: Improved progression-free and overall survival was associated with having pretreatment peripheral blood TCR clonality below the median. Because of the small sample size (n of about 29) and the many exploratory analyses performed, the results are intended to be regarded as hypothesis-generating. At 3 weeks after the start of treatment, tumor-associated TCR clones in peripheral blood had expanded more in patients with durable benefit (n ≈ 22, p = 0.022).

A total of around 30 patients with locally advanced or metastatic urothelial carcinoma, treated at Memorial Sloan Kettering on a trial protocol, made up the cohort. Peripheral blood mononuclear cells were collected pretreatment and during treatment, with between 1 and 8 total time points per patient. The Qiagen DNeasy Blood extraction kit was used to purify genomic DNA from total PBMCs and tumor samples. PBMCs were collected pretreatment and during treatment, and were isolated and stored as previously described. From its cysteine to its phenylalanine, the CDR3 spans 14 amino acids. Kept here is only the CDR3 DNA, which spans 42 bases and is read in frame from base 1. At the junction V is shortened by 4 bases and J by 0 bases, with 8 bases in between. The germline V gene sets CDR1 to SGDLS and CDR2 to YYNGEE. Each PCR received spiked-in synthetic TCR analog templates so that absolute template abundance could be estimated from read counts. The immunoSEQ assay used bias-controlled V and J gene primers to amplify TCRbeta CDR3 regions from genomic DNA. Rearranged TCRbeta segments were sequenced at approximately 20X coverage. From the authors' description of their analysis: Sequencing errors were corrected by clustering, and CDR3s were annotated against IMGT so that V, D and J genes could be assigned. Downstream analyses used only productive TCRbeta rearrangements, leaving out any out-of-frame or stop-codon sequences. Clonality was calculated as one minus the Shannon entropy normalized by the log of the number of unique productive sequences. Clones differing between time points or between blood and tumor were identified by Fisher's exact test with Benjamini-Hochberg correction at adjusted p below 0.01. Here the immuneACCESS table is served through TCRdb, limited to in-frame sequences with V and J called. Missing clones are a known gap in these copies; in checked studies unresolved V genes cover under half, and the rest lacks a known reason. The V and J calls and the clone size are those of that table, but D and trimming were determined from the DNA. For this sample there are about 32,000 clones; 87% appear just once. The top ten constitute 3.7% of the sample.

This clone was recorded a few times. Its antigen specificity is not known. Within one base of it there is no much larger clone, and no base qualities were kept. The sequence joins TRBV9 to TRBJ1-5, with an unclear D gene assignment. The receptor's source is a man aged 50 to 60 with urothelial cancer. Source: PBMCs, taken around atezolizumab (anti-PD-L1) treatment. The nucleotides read TGTGCCAGCAGCCCTACGATTAGCAATCAGCCCCAGCATTTT. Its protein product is CASSPTISNQPQHF.